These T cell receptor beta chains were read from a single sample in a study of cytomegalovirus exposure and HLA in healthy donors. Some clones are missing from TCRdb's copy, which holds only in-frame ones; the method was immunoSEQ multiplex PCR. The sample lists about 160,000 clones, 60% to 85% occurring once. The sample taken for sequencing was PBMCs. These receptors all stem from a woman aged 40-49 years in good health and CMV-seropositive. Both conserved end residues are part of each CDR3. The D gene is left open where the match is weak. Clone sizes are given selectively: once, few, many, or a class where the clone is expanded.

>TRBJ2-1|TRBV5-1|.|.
CASSLPGLNEQFF
TGCGCCAGCAGCTTGCCGGGTTTGAATGAGCAGTTCTTC
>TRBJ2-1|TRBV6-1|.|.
CASSEVWAGPYNEQFF
TGTGCCAGCAGTGAGGTGTGGGCGGGACCCTACAATGAGCAGTTCTTC
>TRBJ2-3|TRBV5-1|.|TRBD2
CASRTSGGAWTDTQYF
TGCGCCAGCAGAACTAGCGGGGGGGCCTGGACAGATACGCAGTATTTT
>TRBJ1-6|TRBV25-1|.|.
CASSESRENSPLHF
TGTGCCAGCAGTGAATCTAGGGAGAATTCACCCCTCCACTTT
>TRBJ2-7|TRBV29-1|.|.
CSVEFGGSSYEQYF
TGCAGCGTTGAATTTGGCGGTAGCTCCTACGAGCAGTACTTC
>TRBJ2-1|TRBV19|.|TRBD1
CASSVGTGITYNEQFF
TGTGCCAGTAGTGTAGGGACAGGGATTACTTACAATGAGCAGTTCTTC
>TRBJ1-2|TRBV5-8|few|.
CASSIPPGVGTF
TGTGCCAGCAGCATCCCCCCCGGAGTGGGTACCTTC
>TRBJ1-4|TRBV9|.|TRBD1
CASSFSRDRAEKLFF
TGTGCCAGCAGCTTTTCCCGGGACAGGGCTGAAAAACTGTTTTTT
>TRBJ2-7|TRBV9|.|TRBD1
CASSVQGAGTYEQYF
TGTGCCAGCAGCGTACAGGGGGCCGGAACCTACGAGCAGTACTTC
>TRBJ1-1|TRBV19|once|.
CASSMQGTEAFF
TGTGCCAGTAGTATGCAGGGGACAGAAGCTTTCTTT
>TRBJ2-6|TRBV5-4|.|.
CASSQVRSVTGANVLTF
TGCGCCAGCAGCCAAGTACGTAGCGTAACCGGGGCCAACGTCCTGACTTTC
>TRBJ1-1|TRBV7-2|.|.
CASSKDGKNTEAFF
TGTGCCAGCAGTAAGGACGGGAAGAACACTGAAGCTTTCTTT
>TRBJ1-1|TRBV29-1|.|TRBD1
CSVRKGADTEAFF
TGCAGCGTTCGGAAGGGGGCCGACACTGAAGCTTTCTTT
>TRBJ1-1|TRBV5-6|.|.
CASSLRGSRAFF
TGTGCCAGCAGCTTGAGAGGGTCTCGAGCTTTCTTT
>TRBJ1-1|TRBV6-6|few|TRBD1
CASSSFPGQEAFF
TGTGCCAGCAGTTCATTCCCGGGACAGGAAGCTTTCTTT
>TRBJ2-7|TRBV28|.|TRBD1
CASSLTMGQGYEQYF
TGTGCCAGCAGTTTGACGATGGGACAGGGATACGAGCAGTACTTC
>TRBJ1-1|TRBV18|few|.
CASSSETTGREAFF
TGTGCCAGCTCATCAGAAACGACAGGACGTGAAGCTTTCTTT
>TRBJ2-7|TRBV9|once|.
CASSEGHSSYEQYF
TGTGCCAGCAGCGAGGGACACAGCTCCTACGAGCAGTACTTC
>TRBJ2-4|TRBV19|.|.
CASTRGAADIQYF
TGTGCCAGTACCCGGGGGGCCGCGGACATTCAGTACTTC
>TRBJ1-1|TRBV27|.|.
CASSLSGDTEAFF
TGTGCCAGCAGTTTGTCAGGGGACACTGAAGCTTTCTTT
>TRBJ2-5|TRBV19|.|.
CASSIGLLVGETQYF
TGTGCCAGTAGTATCGGCCTACTAGTTGGGGAGACCCAGTACTTC
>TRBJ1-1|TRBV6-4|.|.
CASRQLLGGEAFF
TGTGCCAGCAGACAACTACTGGGAGGGGAAGCTTTCTTT
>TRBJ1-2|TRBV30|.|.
CAWSVIVSYGYTF
TGTGCCTGGAGTGTAATAGTATCTTATGGCTACACCTTC
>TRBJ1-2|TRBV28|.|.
CASRSTVNYGYTF
TGTGCCAGCAGATCGACTGTAAACTATGGCTACACCTTC
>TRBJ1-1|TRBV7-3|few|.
CASSERVGTEAFF
TGTGCCAGCAGCGAGAGAGTCGGGACTGAAGCTTTCTTT
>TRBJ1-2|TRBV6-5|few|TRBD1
CASSGTGEGYTF
TGTGCCAGCAGTGGGACAGGGGAAGGCTACACCTTC
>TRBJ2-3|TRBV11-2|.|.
CASSLGGFPDTQYF
TGTGCCAGCAGCTTAGGAGGGTTCCCAGATACGCAGTATTTT
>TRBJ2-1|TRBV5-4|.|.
CASSPAGPFYNEQFF
TGTGCCAGCAGCCCGGCGGGGCCATTTTACAATGAGCAGTTCTTC
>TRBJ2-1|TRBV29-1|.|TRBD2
CSVETSGGYYNEQFF
TGCAGCGTCGAAACTAGCGGGGGGTACTACAATGAGCAGTTCTTC
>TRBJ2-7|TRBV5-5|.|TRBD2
CASSSSGGFSYEQYF
TGTGCCAGCAGCTCGAGCGGGGGTTTCTCCTACGAGCAGTACTTC
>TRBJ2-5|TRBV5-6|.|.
CASTPPGLAAKETQYF
TGTGCCAGCACCCCACCGGGACTCGCAGCAAAAGAGACCCAGTACTTC
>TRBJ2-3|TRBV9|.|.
CASSVAVSDTQYF
TGTGCCAGCAGCGTAGCTGTCTCAGATACGCAGTATTTT
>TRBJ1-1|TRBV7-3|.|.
CASSRGVNTEAFF
TGTGCCAGCAGCCGGGGGGTAAACACTGAAGCTTTCTTT
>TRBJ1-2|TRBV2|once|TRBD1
CASSPRGDSHYGYTF
TGTGCCAGCAGTCCCAGGGGGGACAGTCACTATGGCTACACCTTC
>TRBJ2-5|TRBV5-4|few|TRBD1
CASSKDRQETQYF
TGTGCCAGCAGCAAGGACAGGCAAGAGACCCAGTACTTC
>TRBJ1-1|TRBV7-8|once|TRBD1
CASSLEGRGSTEAFF
TGTGCCAGCAGCTTAGAAGGCAGGGGGAGCACTGAAGCTTTCTTT
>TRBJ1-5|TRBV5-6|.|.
CASSYYGPGTRMGNQPQHF
TGTGCCAGCAGCTACTACGGTCCCGGGACACGGATGGGCAATCAGCCCCAGCATTTT
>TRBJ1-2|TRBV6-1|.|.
CASTKTGNYGYTF
TGTGCCAGCACCAAAACAGGGAACTATGGCTACACCTTC
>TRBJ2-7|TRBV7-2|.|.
CASAIQGIGEQYF
TGTGCCAGCGCTATTCAGGGGATTGGGGAGCAGTACTTC
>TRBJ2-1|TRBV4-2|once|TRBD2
CASSQSGGEYNEQFF
TGTGCCAGCAGCCAGAGCGGGGGGGAATACAATGAGCAGTTCTTC
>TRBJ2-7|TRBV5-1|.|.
CASSLGTYEQYF
TGCGCCAGCAGCCTCGGTACCTACGAGCAGTACTTC
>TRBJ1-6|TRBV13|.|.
CASRRAQYSPLHF
TGTGCCAGCAGGAGGGCCCAATATTCACCCCTCCACTTT
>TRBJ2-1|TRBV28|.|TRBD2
CASSHNRGLANEQFF
TGTGCCAGCAGTCACAATCGGGGACTAGCCAATGAGCAGTTCTTC
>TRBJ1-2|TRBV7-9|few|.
CASSSSTF
TGTGCCAGCAGCTCCTCTACCTTC
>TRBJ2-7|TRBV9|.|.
CASSASGPSYEQYF
TGTGCCAGCAGCGCGAGCGGACCCAGTTACGAGCAGTACTTC
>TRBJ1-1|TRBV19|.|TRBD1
CASSMDRINTEAFF
TGTGCCAGTAGTATGGACAGGATAAACACTGAAGCTTTCTTT
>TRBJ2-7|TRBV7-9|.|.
CSSSGTGFPLYEQYF
TGTTCCAGCAGCGGTACAGGGTTCCCCCTATACGAGCAGTACTTC
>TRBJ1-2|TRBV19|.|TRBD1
CASTLGTGRYGYTF
TGTGCCAGTACATTAGGGACAGGGCGCTATGGCTACACCTTC
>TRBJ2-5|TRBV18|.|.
CASSPGAPQETQYF
TGTGCCAGCTCACCGGGGGCGCCCCAAGAGACCCAGTACTTC
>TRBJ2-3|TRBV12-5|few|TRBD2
CASGLVAGVFTDTQYF
TGTGCTAGTGGTTTAGTAGCGGGGGTGTTCACAGATACGCAGTATTTT
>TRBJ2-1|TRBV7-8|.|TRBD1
CASSVGQFNEQFF
TGTGCCAGCAGCGTGGGACAGTTCAATGAGCAGTTCTTC